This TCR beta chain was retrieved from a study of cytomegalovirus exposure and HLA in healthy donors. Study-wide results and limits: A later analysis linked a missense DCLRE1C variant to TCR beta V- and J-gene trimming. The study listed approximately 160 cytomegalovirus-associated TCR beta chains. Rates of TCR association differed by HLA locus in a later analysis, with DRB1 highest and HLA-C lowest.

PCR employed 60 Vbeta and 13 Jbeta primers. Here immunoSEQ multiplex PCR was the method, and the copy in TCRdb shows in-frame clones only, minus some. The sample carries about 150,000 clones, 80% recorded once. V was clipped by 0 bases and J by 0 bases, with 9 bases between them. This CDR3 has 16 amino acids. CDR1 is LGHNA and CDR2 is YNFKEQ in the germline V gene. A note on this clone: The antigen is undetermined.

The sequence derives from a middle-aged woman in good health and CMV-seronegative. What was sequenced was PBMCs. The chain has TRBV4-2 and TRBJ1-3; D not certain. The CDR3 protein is CASSQDHRGSGNTIYF. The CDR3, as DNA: TGTGCCAGCAGCCAAGATCACCGGGGCTCTGGAAACACCATATATTTT.